Shown below are 13 T cell receptor beta chains from a single sample sequenced in a study of long-term antiretroviral therapy in people with HIV. Survey level was the resolution at which the v3.0 immunoSEQ assay ran. This table comes from immunoSEQ multiplex PCR, and its TCRdb copy is limited to in-frame clones, with some not included. The data hold 30,000 or so clones, with around 74% observed a single time. The specimen was unsorted PBMCs, collected 3 years after starting antiretroviral therapy. The receptors were sampled from a man aged 45-60 years with HIV.

The chain couples TRBV2 to TRBJ2-3, with a tentative D call TRBD2 (6 bases). The length of the CDR3 is 12 residues. Germline CDR1 and CDR2: SNHLY and FYNNEI. V was trimmed by 9 bases and J by 6 bases, leaving 13 bases between them. The CDR3 is CASGLIEDTQYF. The CDR3 DNA reads TGTGCCAGTGGACTAATCGAGGATACGCAGTATTTT.

V and J are TRBV28 and TRBJ2-3; D remains ambiguous. CDR3 length: 15 residues. Between the trimmed V and J ends, which lost 3 bases and 4 bases, there was a span of 14 bases. CDR1 MDHEN and CDR2 SYDVKM come from the germline V gene. CDR3: CASSFRMALADTQYF. The CDR3 coding sequence is TGTGCCAGCAGTTTTAGAATGGCCCTGGCAGATACGCAGTATTTT.

This chain joins TRBV27 and TRBJ2-7; tentatively, D is TRBD1 or TRBD2 (5 bases each). With 0 bases removed from V and 3 bases from J, the gap between germline ends came to 6 bases. Germline-derived CDR1 and CDR2 are MNHEY and SMNVEV (reference sequence). This CDR3 has 13 residues. CDR3 in amino acids: CASSLSGDYEQYF. In nucleotides, the CDR3 is TGTGCCAGCAGTTTATCGGGGGACTACGAGCAGTACTTC.

This chain joins TRBV5-1 and TRBJ2-5; possible D gene TRBD2, 5 bases. The CDR3 contains 14 residues. V was trimmed by 1 base and J by 5 bases, leaving 12 bases between them. Germline CDR1 reads SGHRS; CDR2 reads YFSETQ. As DNA, the CDR3 is TGCGCCAGCAGCTTGACTAGTTTAATGGAGACCCAGTACTTC. This sequence encodes CASSLTSLMETQYF.

This clone was picked up a small number of times. The chain carries TRBV5-4 and TRBJ2-7; 9 bases agree with TRBD2. Trimming cost V 9 bases and J 2 bases; bases outside gene matches: 9. The germline V gene has CDR1 SGHNT and CDR2 YYREEE (reference sequence). CDR3 length: 14 amino acids. The CDR3 DNA follows: TGTGCCACCCGGGAGACTAGCGGCGCCTACGAGCAGTACTTC. Amino acid sequence: CATRETSGAYEQYF.

The chain combines TRBV28 with TRBJ2-3; 12 bases agree with TRBD2. The germline gives CDR1 MDHEN, CDR2 SYDVKM. This CDR3 is 17 amino acids long. Losses at the gene ends were 5 bases for V and 7 bases for J; bases not matched to a gene: 13. The chain's CDR3 is CASSPPETSGGTNTQYF. CDR3 nucleotide sequence: TGTGCCAGCAGTCCACCCGAGACTAGCGGGGGAACAAATACGCAGTATTTT.

The chain carries TRBV2 and TRBJ2-4, with D uncertain. The CDR3 loop spans 13 amino acids. V lost 4 bases to trimming and J lost 3 bases, with 7 bases between them. In germline, CDR1 is SNHLY, CDR2 FYNNEI. CDR3 in amino acids: CASSGQNKNIQYF. The CDR3 nucleotides read TGTGCCAGCAGTGGACAAAACAAAAACATTCAGTACTTC.

CDR3 bases: TGTGCCAGCAGCGTCTCCTCAAGGGGCACTGAAGCTTTCTTT. Its translation is CASSVSSRGTEAFF. This chain uses TRBV9 with TRBJ1-1; a weak D match, TRBD1 (5 bases). From germline, CDR1 is SGDLS and CDR2 YYNGEE. The CDR3 is 14 amino acids. Trimming stripped 2 bases from V and 4 bases from J, with 12 bases between. Full variable domain (remainder filled in from reference TRBV9 and TRBJ1-1): DSGVTQTPKHLITATGQRVTLRCSPRSGDLSVYWYQQSLDQGLQFLIQYYNGEERAKGNILERFSAQQFPDLHSELNLSSLELGDSALYFCASSVSSRGTEAFFGQGTRLTVV.

This chain joins TRBV5-4 and TRBJ2-5, with D perhaps matching TRBD1 (6 bases). The CDR3 has 14 amino acids. Deletions cut 3 bases from V and 4 bases from J, with 13 bases between. The germline gives CDR1 SGHNT, CDR2 YYREEE (reference sequence). CDR3 sequence: CASSSPGGPETQYF. In DNA form, the CDR3 reads TGTGCCAGCAGCTCCCCTGGGGGCCCAGAGACCCAGTACTTC.

This clone was detected once. The chain recombines TRBV7-2 with TRBJ2-3; D might be TRBD1 (5 bases). CDR1 and CDR2 (germline): SGHTA, FQGNSA. The CDR3 is 13 residues long. V was cut by 1 base and J by 6 bases, with 8 bases left in between. CDR3 protein: CASSLGAGDTQYF. The CDR3, as DNA: TGTGCCAGCAGCTTAGGGGCAGGGGATACGCAGTATTTT. Full variable domain (missing parts from reference TRBV7-2 and TRBJ2-3): GAGVSQSPSNKVTEKGKDVELRCDPISGHTALYWYRQSLGQGLEFLIYFQGNSAPDKSGLPSDRFSAERTGGSVSTLTIQRTQQEDSAVYLCASSLGAGDTQYFGPGTRLTVL.

The rearrangement uses TRBV6-5 and TRBJ1-2; TRBD1 matches 7 bases. Germline V gene data show CDR1 as MNHEY and CDR2 as SVGAGI. With 0 bases clipped from V and 4 bases from J, the junction kept 8 bases outside the gene matches. CDR3 size: 16 residues. CDR3 region: CASSYSTGLLFYGYTF. Written as DNA, the CDR3 is TGTGCCAGCAGTTACTCGACAGGGCTATTATTCTATGGCTACACCTTC.

V and J are TRBV9 and TRBJ2-7; TRBD2 is a possible D gene (5 bases). This CDR3 region has 13 residues. Germline CDR1 reads SGDLS; CDR2 reads YYNGEE. Deletions cut 5 bases from V and 2 bases from J, with 11 bases between. This chain's CDR3 is CASSGLSAYEQYF. DNA of the CDR3: TGTGCCAGCAGTGGACTTTCCGCCTACGAGCAGTACTTC.

The chain combines TRBV5-4 with TRBJ2-7; 9 positions agree with TRBD1. The germline V gene encodes CDR1 SGHNT and CDR2 YYREEE (reference sequence). With V trimmed by 3 bases and J by 4 bases, 8 bases remained unmatched. The CDR3 consists of 15 residues. This CDR3 reads CASSSGQGSQYEQYF. As DNA, the CDR3 is TGTGCCAGCAGCTCCGGACAGGGGAGTCAATACGAGCAGTACTTC.